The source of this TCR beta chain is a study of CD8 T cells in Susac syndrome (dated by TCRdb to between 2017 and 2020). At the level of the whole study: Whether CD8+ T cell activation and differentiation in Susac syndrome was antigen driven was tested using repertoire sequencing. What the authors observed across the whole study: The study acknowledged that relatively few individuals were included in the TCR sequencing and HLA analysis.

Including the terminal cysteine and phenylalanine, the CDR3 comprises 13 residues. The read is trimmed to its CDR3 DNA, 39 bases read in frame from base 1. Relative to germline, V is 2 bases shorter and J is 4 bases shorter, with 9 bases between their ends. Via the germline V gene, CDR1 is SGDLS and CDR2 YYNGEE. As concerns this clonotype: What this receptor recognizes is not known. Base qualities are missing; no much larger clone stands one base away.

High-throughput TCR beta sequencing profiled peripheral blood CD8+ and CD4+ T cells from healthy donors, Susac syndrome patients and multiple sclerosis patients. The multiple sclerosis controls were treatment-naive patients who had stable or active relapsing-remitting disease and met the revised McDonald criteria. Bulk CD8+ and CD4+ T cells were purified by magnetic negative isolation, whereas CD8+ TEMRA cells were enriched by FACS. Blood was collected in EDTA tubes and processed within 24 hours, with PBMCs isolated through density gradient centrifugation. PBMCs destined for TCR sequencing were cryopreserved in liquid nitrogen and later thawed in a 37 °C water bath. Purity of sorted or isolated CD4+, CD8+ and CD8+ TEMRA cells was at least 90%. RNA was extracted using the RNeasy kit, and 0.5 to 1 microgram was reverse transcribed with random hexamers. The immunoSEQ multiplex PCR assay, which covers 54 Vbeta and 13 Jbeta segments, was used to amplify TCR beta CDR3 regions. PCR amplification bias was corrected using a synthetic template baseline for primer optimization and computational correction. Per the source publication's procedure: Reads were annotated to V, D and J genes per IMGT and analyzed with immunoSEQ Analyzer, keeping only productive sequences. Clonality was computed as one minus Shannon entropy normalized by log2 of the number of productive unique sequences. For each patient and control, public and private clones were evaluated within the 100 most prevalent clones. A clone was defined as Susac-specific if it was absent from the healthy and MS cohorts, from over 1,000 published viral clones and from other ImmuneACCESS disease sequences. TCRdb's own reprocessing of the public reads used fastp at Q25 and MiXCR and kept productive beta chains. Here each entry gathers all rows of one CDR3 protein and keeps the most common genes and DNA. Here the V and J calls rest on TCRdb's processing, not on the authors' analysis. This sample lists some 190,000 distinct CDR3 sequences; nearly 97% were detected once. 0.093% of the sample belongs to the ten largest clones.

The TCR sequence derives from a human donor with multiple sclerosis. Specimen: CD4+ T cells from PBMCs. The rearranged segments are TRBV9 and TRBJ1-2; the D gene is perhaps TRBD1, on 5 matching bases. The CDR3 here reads CASSVQGTYGYTF. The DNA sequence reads TGTGCCAGCAGCGTTCAGGGCACCTATGGCTACACCTTC.